This entry describes one TCR beta chain. Its antigen remains unknown. Specified time point: longitudinal time-point 2. Source material was 2 million unsorted PBMCs, stored at -80 °C in RNAlater. These data originate in a study of neurological immune-mediated disorders. Whole-study findings and limits: None of the CDR3 amino acid sequences in expanded clones turned up in more than one subject, which points to private repertoires in all groups. TCR clonal expansion peaked in HTLV-1-associated myelopathy patients and was lowest in multiple sclerosis patients.

5'RACE generated cDNA with 10-nucleotide random UMIs. From the 5' RACE reads, TCRdb called clonotypes with MiXCR, one entry per CDR3 protein. Of tens of thousands of distinct CDR3 sequences in the sample, around 13% were seen once. CDR1 and CDR2 from the germline V gene are MNHEY and SVGAGI. The CDR3 sequence is 15 residues long. Between the trimmed V and J ends, which lost 0 bases and 4 bases, there was a span of 13 bases. This sequence was found in a female donor with HTLV-1-associated myelopathy (HAM/TSP). The rearrangement links TRBV6-5 to TRBJ2-7; D is perhaps TRBD2 (6 bases). The specimen was PBMCs. As DNA, the CDR3 is TGTGCCAGCAGTTACTCGATTTCTGGGAGGTACGAGCAGTACTTC. It yields the protein CASSYSISGRYEQYF.